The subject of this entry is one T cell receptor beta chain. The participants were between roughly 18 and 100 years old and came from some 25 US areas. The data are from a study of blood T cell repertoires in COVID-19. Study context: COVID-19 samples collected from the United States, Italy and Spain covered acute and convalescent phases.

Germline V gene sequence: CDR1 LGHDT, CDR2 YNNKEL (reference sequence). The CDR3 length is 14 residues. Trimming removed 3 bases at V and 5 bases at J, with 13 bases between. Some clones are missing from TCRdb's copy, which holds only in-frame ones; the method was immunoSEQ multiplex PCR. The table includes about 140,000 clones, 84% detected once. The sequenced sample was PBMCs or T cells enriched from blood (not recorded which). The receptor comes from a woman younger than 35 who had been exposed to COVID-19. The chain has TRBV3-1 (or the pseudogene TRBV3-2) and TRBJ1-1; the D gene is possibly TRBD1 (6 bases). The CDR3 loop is CASSQNGGRTEAFF. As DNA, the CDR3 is TGTGCCAGCAGCCAGAACGGGGGGCGGACTGAAGCTTTCTTT.